This entry describes one TCR beta chain. Other DNA sequences from this sample encode an identical CDR3 as well. Trimming cost V 6 bases and J 2 bases, with 10 bases left between them. The CDR3 has 13 amino acids. Enrolled through a virtual design, the participants were between roughly 18 and 95 years of age and came from some 25 US areas. The study assigned cohorts using participant-reported clinical history. Either two negative PCRs, clearance, or symptom resolution qualified Cohort 3 donors as recovered. Sequencing used immunoSEQ multiplex PCR; TCRdb keeps in-frame clones, though not all of them. Of approximately 300,000 clones in the sample, about 90% were seen once. These data belong to a study of blood T cell repertoires in COVID-19.

The sample was PBMCs or T cells enriched from blood (not recorded which). The TCR comes from a woman in her twenties or thirties who had recovered from COVID-19. The chain couples TRBV12-3 or TRBV12-4 to TRBJ1-1, with D perhaps TRBD1 (5 bases). The CDR3 sequence: CASSLQGNTEAFF. The CDR3 DNA sequence: TGTGCCAGCAGCCTCCAGGGAAACACTGAAGCTTTCTTT.